In this sample, the clone carrying this T cell receptor (beta chain) turned up a few times. Antigen unknown. The data originate from a study of T cell repertoires in cytomegalovirus infection. The overall study: It can be stated that public TCR beta signatures indicated CMV infection as well as a matching HLA type. Study results and limitations: Predominance within the ex vivo response was attributable to HLA-C-restricted CMV-specific TCR beta clonotypes. Of the TCR beta families, the public ones yielded a cumulative frequency that identified carriers of CMV plus the relevant HLA.

Using its own MiXCR run on the reads, TCRdb lists one record per CDR3 protein. The sample has approximately 300,000 distinct CDR3 sequences; roughly 25% are singletons. Trimming shortened V by 0 bases and J by 16 bases, and 25 bases separated the two germline ends. CDR1 and CDR2 (germline): LNHNV, YYDKDF (reference sequence). The CDR3 is made up of 16 amino acids. Specimen: cultured PBMCs, collected from culture after CMV antigen stimulation. The rearrangement joins TRBV15 to TRBJ2-4; D gene unclear. This clonotype was obtained from a human donor in good health (CMV status not recorded). Some clones in this sample may be carry-over from other donors' samples. The CDR3 is CATSRDAGAPLLPIYF. Here the CDR3 DNA reads TGTGCCACCAGCAGAGATGCAGGAGCCCCACTCCTCCCAATATACTTC.